A single sample gave rise to the 14 T cell receptor beta chains below, sequenced in a study of blood T cells in healthy people across ages. A second 7 to 11 cycle PCR used barcoded and J-beta primers. TCRdb processed the 5' RACE reads anew with MiXCR; each CDR3 protein has one entry. The data hold approximately 800,000 distinct CDR3 sequences, with around half observed a single time. The material sequenced was blood. These receptors were taken from an elderly man in good health.

This clonotype has more than one count but fewer than ten. The chain joins TRBV2 to TRBJ2-5, with 8 nucleotides matching TRBD1. CDR1 and CDR2 from the germline V gene are SNHLY and FYNNEI. V shed 6 bases, J shed 2 bases, and the junction held 11 bases outside the gene matches. The CDR3 contains 16 residues. The CDR3 spells CASRGLGQGAQETQYF. The DNA for the CDR3 is TGTGCCAGCAGGGGCCTAGGACAGGGTGCGCAAGAGACCCAGTACTTC.

The J gene is TRBJ2-1, the V gene TRBV20-1; 9 positions agree with TRBD1. The CDR3 contains 14 residues. V trimming: 3 bases; J trimming: 8 bases; junction bases outside the gene matches: 8. From germline, CDR1 is DFQATT and CDR2 SNEGSKA (reference sequence). The CDR3 coding sequence is TGCAGTGCTAGGAAGGGACAGGGAGGGGATGAGCAGTTCTTC. Its protein is CSARKGQGGDEQFF.

As concerns this clonotype: A much larger clone differs by one base, so this may be a read error. The genes are TRBV11-1 and TRBJ2-7; TRBD2 agrees at 12 bases. CDR3 size: 15 residues. Trimming at V came to 5 bases and at J to 7 bases, leaving 9 bases not matched to a gene. Per germline, CDR1 SGHAT and CDR2 FQDESV (reference sequence). Written as DNA, the CDR3 is TGTGCCAGCAGCATCGGACTAGCGGGAAGAGGGGAGCAGTACTTC. Its translation: CASSIGLAGRGEQYF.

The genes are TRBV9 and TRBJ1-1; 8 nucleotides agree with TRBD1. J gave up 8 bases and V 4 bases, and 16 bases lay outside the gene matches. CDR1 and CDR2 from the germline V gene are SGDLS and YYNGEE. The CDR3 runs 16 residues. The CDR3 bases are TGTGCCAGCAGCATAGGACAGGGCGGGGGAGCGGAGGAAGCTTTCTTT. It is translated as CASSIGQGGGAEEAFF.

The chain links TRBV20-1 to TRBJ1-2; no clear D gene. Germline assignment: CDR1 DFQATT and CDR2 SNEGSKA (reference sequence). V was pared by 3 bases and J by 1 base, with 9 bases between. CDR3 size: 13 residues. The CDR3 DNA follows: TGCAGTGCTAGGGAGAAGGGTAACTATGGCTACACCTTC. This codes for CSAREKGNYGYTF.

The rearrangement links TRBV27 to TRBJ2-5; TRBD1 or TRBD2 may be the D gene (5 bases each). Trimming took off 0 bases at V and 11 bases at J, with 13 bases between the two ends. The CDR3 is 13 residues long. CDR1 and CDR2 from the germline V gene are MNHEY and SMNVEV (reference sequence). CDR3 protein: CASSLSSGREQYF. CDR3 coding DNA: TGTGCCAGCAGTTTATCCTCGGGACGTGAGCAGTACTTC.

This clonotype came up a few times. The chain joins TRBV12-3 or TRBV12-4 to TRBJ2-7, with D uncertain. This CDR3 region has 11 residues. V shed 6 bases and J shed 7 bases, with 10 bases lying between them. Written as DNA, the CDR3 is TGTGCCAGCAGGAGGCACGGGGAGCAGTACTTC. This gives the protein CASRRHGEQYF.

This chain joins TRBV4-1 and TRBJ2-2; tentatively, D is TRBD1 (6 bases). This CDR3 region has 15 residues. V shed 0 bases and J shed 5 bases, with 10 bases lying between them. Germline CDR1 MGHRA, CDR2 YSYEKL. CDR3 region: CASSQDRGWTGELFF. CDR3 DNA: TGCGCCAGCAGCCAAGACAGGGGATGGACCGGGGAGCTGTTTTTT.

This clonotype was found a few times. The V gene is TRBV27, the J gene TRBJ2-2, with D maybe TRBD2 (6 bases). This CDR3 is 16 amino acids long. The V and J ends lost 6 bases and 0 bases respectively, with 14 bases between them. Germline V gives CDR1 MNHEY, CDR2 SMNVEV (reference sequence). CDR3 sequence (DNA): TGTGCCAGCAGAGGCGGGGCCAACTCGAACACCGGGGAGCTGTTTTTT. Its translation: CASRGGANSNTGELFF.

This rearrangement joins TRBV3-1 to TRBJ2-3, with a possible D match to TRBD2 (6 bases). The CDR3 covers 15 residues. V was clipped by 4 bases and J by 6 bases, with 17 bases between them. The germline gives CDR1 LGHDT, CDR2 YNNKEL (reference sequence). CDR3 protein: CASSRGTPVSDTQYF. CDR3 bases: TGTGCCAGCAGCCGAGGGACTCCTGTCTCGGATACGCAGTATTTT.

This chain links TRBV9 with TRBJ2-5, with D possibly TRBD1 on 5 matching bases. With the DNA end fitting TRBJ2-7 better, the J assignment may be wrong. Germline CDR1 reads SGDLS; CDR2 reads YYNGEE. The CDR3 spans 14 residues. CDR3 amino acids: CASSVASVGREQYF. The DNA of the CDR3 is TGTGCCAGCAGCGTGGCCAGCGTGGGGCGCGAGCAGTACTTC.

V is TRBV28 and J is TRBJ2-1, with 13 bases that match TRBD2. CDR1 and CDR2 (germline): MDHEN, SYDVKM. V gave up 5 bases and J gave up 9 bases; unmatched junction bases: 10. CDR3 length equals 16 residues. In DNA form, the CDR3 reads TGTGCCAGCAGTACGGCCGGGACTAGCGGGAAGGGTGAGCAGTTCTTC. Protein: CASSTAGTSGKGEQFF.

This chain joins TRBV20-1 and TRBJ2-5; 10 bases are a match to TRBD2. The CDR3 is made up of 15 amino acids. The V segment lost 4 bases and the J segment 11 bases; nucleotides outside the gene matches: 16. Germline V lookup: CDR1 DFQATT, CDR2 SNEGSKA (reference sequence). Here the CDR3 DNA reads TGCAGTGCTATCAGAAGCGGGAGGGCCTCCGATGAGCAGTACTTC. Its protein is CSAIRSGRASDEQYF.

The chain couples TRBV4-2 to TRBJ2-1, with 11 nucleotides matching TRBD2. The germline CDR1 and CDR2 sequences are LGHNA and YNFKEQ. The ends lost 4 bases at V and 1 base at J; junction bases unmatched: 27. The CDR3 is 24 amino acids. In DNA form, the CDR3 reads TGTGCCAGCAGCCCGTCCTCGGGGGTGACTAGCGGGATTCTTAGGCTCTCGTCCTACAATGAGCAGTTCTTC. Translating it yields CASSPSSGVTSGILRLSSYNEQFF.